Below, one TCR beta chain is given with its context. One junction end disagrees with the germline gene, perhaps due to a read error. The CDR3 consists of 17 residues. The germline V gene has CDR1 SGDLS and CDR2 YYNGEE. In terms of age and location, participants ranged from roughly 18 to 100 years and lived in approximately 24 US areas. Cohorts were based on clinical histories the participants reported. In the original workflow: It was from reference gene primer amplification that nucleated cell counts were estimated. The data were produced by immunoSEQ multiplex PCR, yet TCRdb's version contains in-frame clones alone and is incomplete. V and J calls and clone size are as listed in that table; D and trimming were resolved from the DNA. Here the sample spans 240,000 or so clones, 75% to 90% being singletons. These data originate in a study of blood T cell repertoires in COVID-19.

This sequence originates from a man in his fifties or sixties who had been exposed to COVID-19. The chain joins TRBV9 to TRBJ1-5; a weak D match, TRBD1 (6 bases). Sample: PBMCs or T cells enriched from blood (not recorded which). For the CDR3, the DNA is TGTGCCAGCAGCGTGGGGGGGGGCATAGGTGGCAACCAGCCCCAGCATTTT. Translated: CASSVGGGIGGNQPQHF.